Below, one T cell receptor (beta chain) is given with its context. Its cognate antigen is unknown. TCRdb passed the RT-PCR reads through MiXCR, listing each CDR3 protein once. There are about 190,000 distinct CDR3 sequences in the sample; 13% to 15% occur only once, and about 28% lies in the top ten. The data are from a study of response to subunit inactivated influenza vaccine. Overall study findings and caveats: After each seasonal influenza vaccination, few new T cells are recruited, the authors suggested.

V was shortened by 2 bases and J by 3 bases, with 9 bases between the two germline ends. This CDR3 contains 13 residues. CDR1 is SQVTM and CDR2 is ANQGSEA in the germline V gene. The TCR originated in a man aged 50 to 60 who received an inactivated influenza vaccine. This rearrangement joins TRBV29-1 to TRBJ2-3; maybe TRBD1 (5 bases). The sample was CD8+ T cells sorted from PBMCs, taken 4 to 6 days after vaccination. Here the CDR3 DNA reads TGCAGCGTTGAACAGGGCCGGACAGATACGCAGTATTTT. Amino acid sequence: CSVEQGRTDTQYF.